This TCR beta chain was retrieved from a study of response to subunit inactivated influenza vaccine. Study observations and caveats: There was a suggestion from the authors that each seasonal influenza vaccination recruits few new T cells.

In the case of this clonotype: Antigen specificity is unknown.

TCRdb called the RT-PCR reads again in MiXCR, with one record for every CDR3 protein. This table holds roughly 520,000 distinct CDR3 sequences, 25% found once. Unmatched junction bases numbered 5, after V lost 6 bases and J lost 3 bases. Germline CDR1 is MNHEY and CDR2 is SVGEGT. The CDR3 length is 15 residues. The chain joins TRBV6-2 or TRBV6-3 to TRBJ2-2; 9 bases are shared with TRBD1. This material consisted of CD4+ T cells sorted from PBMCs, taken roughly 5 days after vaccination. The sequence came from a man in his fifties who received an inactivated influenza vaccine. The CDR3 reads CASSRDRDYTGELFF. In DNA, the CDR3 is TGTGCCAGCAGCCGGGACAGGGATTACACCGGGGAGCTGTTTTTT.